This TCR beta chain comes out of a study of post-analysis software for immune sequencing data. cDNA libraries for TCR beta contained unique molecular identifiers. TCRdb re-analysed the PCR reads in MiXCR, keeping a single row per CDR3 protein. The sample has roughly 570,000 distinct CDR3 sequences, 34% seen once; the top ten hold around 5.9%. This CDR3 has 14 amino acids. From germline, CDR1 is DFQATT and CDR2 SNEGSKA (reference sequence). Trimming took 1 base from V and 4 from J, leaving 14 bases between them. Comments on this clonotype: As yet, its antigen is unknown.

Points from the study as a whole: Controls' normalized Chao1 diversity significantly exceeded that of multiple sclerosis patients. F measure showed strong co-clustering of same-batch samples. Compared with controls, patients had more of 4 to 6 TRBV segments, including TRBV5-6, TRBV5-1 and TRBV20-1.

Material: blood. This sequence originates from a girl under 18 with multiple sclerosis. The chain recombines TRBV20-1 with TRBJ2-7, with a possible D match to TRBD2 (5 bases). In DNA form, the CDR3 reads TGCAGTGCTAGAGGGTTGAGGGCTGTTTACGAGCAGTACTTC. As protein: CSARGLRAVYEQYF.